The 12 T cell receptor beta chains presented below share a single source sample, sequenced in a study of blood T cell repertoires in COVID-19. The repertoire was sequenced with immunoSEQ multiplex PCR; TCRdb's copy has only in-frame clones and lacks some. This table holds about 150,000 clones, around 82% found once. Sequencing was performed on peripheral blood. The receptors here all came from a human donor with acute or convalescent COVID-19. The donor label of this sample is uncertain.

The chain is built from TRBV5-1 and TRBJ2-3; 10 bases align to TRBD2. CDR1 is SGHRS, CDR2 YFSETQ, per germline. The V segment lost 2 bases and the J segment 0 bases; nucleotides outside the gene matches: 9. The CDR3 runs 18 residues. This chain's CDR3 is CASSFGLAGALSTDTQYF. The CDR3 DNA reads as TGCGCCAGCAGCTTCGGGCTAGCGGGGGCCTTAAGCACAGATACGCAGTATTTT.

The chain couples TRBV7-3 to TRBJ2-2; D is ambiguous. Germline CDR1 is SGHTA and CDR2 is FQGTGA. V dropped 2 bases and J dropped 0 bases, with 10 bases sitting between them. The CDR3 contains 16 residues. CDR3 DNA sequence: TGTGCCAGCAGCTTAGGAAACAGCCCGAACACCGGGGAGCTGTTTTTT. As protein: CASSLGNSPNTGELFF. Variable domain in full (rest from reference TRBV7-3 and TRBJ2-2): GAGVSQTPSNKVTEKGKYVELRCDPISGHTALYWYRQSLGQGPEFLIYFQGTGAADDSGLPNDRFFAVRPEGSVSTLKIQRTERGDSAVYLCASSLGNSPNTGELFFGEGSRLTVL.

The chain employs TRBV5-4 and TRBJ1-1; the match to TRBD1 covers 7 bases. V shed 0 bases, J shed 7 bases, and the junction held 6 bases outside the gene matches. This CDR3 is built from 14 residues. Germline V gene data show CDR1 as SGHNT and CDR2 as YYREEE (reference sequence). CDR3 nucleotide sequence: TGTGCCAGCAGCTTGGCGGGGACAGCACGTGAAGCTTTCTTT. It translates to CASSLAGTAREAFF.

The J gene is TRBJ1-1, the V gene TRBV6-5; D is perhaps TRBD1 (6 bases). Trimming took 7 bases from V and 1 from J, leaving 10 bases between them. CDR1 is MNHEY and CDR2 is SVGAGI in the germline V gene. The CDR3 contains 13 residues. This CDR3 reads CASTAGANTEAFF. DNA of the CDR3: TGTGCCAGCACCGCAGGGGCGAACACTGAAGCTTTCTTT.

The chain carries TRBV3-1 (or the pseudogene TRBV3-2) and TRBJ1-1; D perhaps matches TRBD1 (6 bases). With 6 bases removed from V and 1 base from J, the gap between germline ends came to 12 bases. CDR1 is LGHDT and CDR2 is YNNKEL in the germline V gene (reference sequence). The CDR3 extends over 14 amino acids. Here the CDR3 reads CASRPTTGNTEAFF. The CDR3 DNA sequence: TGTGCCAGCAGACCCACGACAGGGAACACTGAAGCTTTCTTT.

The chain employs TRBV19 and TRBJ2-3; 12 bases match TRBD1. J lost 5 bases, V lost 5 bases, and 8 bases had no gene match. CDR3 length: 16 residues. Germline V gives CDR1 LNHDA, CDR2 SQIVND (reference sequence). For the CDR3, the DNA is TGTGCCAGTAGTCACCCGGGACAGGGGGCAGGAGATACGCAGTATTTT. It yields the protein CASSHPGQGAGDTQYF.

CDR3 coding DNA: TGTGCCAGCAGCCCGACAGGGTACGAGCAGTACTTC. It specifies CASSPTGYEQYF. The chain recombines TRBV4-2 with TRBJ2-7, with 7 bases lining up with TRBD1. The CDR3 runs 12 residues. Looked up from germline, CDR1 is LGHNA and CDR2 is YNFKEQ. V shed 4 bases and J 4 bases; nucleotides not matched to a gene: 1.

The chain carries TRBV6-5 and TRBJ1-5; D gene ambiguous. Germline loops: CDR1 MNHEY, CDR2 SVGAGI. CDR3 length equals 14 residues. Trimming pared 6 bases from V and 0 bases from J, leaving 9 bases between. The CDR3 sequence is CASSLHGSNQPQHF. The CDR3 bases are TGTGCCAGCAGCCTCCACGGTAGCAATCAGCCCCAGCATTTT.

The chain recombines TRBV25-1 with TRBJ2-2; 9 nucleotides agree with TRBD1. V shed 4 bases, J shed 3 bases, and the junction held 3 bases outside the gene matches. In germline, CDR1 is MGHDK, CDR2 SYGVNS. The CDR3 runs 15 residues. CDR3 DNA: TGTGCCAGCAGTGCAGACAGGGGGTACACCGGGGAGCTGTTTTTT. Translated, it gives CASSADRGYTGELFF.

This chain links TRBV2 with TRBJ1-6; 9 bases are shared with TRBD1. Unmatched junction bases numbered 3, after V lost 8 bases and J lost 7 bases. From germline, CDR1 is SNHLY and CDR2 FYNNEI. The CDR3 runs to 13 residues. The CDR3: CASGDRGNSPLHF. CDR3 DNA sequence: TGTGCCAGCGGCGACAGGGGGAATTCACCCCTCCACTTT.

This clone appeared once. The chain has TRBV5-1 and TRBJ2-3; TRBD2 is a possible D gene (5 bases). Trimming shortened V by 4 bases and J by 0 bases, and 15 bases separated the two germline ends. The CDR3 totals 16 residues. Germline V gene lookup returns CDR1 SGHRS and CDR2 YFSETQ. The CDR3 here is CASSVFGEWSTDTQYF. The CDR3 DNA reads TGCGCCAGCAGCGTTTTCGGGGAATGGAGCACAGATACGCAGTATTTT.

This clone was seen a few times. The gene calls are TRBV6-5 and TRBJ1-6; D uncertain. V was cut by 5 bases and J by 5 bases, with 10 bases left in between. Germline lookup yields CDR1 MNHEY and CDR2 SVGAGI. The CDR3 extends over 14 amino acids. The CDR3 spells CASSQTQDNSPLHF. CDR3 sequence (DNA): TGTGCCAGCAGTCAAACGCAGGATAATTCACCCCTCCACTTT.